Sequencing of this T cell receptor (beta chain) was carried out in a study of cytomegalovirus exposure and HLA in healthy donors. General study results and limits: Being productive about 87% or about 30% of the time was typical of most TCR beta V segments in an earlier analysis. In terms of immune exposure information, only CMV serostatus was available.

This clone was seen a handful of times. Its specificity is not known. There are 16 residues in the CDR3. V was trimmed by 3 bases and J by 6 bases, leaving 15 bases between them. CDR1 and CDR2 from the germline V gene are MGHRA and YSYEKL. This PCR relied on a set of 60 Vbeta primers and 13 Jbeta primers. The repertoire was sequenced with immunoSEQ multiplex PCR; TCRdb's copy has only in-frame clones and lacks some. The sample consists of 250,000 to 350,000 clones, around nine tenths of them appearing once. This sequence originates from a woman aged 18-29 years in good health and CMV-seronegative. Specimen: PBMCs. The rearrangement joins TRBV4-1 to TRBJ1-6; a weak D match, TRBD1 (5 bases). CDR3 in DNA: TGCGCCAGCAGCCAGTTAGGGGTATGGGGTAATTCACCCCTCCACTTT. Its translation: CASSQLGVWGNSPLHF.